This T cell receptor (beta chain) was found in a study of monozygotic twins with inflammatory bowel disease. With the 5' RACE reads reprocessed, TCRdb shows one record per CDR3 protein and no DNA. This repertoire includes about 210,000 distinct CDR3 sequences. Germline CDR1 is SQVTM and CDR2 is ANQGSEA. The CDR3 is made up of 14 amino acids. The chain carries TRBV29-1 and TRBJ2-6. The receptor was derived from a human donor with ulcerative colitis or Crohn's disease, or a healthy co-twin of an affected twin (not recorded which). The specimen sequenced was blood. The CDR3 region is CSVAVVSGANVLTF.